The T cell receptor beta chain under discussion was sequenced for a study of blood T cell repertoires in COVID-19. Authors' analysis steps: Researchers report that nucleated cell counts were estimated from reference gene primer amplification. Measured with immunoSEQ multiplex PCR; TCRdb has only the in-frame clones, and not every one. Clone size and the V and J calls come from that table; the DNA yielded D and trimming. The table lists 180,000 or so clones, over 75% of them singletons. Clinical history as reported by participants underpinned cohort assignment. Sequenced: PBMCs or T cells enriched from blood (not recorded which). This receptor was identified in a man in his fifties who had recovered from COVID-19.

The CDR3, as DNA: TGTGCCAGTAGCAATCTCTTTACAGGGGGTCAATCTAGCAATCAGCCCCAGCATTTT. Its protein is CASSNLFTGGQSSNQPQHF. The chain carries TRBV19 and TRBJ1-5, with 8 bases identical to TRBD1. V dropped 6 bases and J dropped 0; count of bases not matched to a gene: 16. Germline V gene lookup returns CDR1 LNHDA and CDR2 SQIVND (reference sequence). The CDR3 covers 19 residues.